These 18 T cell receptor beta chains share one sample of origin, sequenced in a study of blood T cells in healthy people across ages (dated by TCRdb to between 2015 and 2017). Library construction relied on 5' RACE. These reads were obtained on an Illumina HiSeq 2500. The second PCR ran for about 7 to 11 cycles and used a J-beta primer mix along with a sample-barcoded 5' primer. The public reads were quality trimmed at Q25 with fastp and then assembled into clones with MiXCR by TCRdb, keeping productive beta chains. Identical CDR3 proteins give one entry, which carries the most common genes and DNA. Counted in this sample were about 640,000 distinct CDR3 sequences; about 54% of them appeared once. Clones ranked in the top ten supply 30% to 45% of the sample. What was sequenced was blood. The receptors were sampled from a man in his sixties in good health.

This sequence joins TRBV21-1 and TRBJ2-2; no DNA check was done on the table's D call, TRBD1. TRBV21-1 has pseudogene status. The CDR3 has 15 amino acids. CDR3 DNA sequence: TGTGCCAGCAGATTTAGACAGAAGGGCGGCGGGGAGCTGTTTTTT. Amino acids: CASRFRQKGGGELFF.

The V gene is TRBV25-1, the J gene TRBJ2-1, with 8 bases identical to TRBD2. The CDR3 loop spans 16 amino acids. V lost 5 bases to trimming and J lost 0 bases; unmatched junction nucleotides: 6. Germline V CDR1 and CDR2: MGHDK, SYGVNS. CDR3 protein: CASSRPGGFSYNEQFF. CDR3 nucleotide sequence: TGTGCCAGCAGTAGGCCGGGGGGGTTCTCCTACAATGAGCAGTTCTTC.

This clonotype was seen a single time. V is TRBV20-1 and J is TRBJ2-5; D may match TRBD1 or TRBD2 (6 bases each). This CDR3 contains 14 residues. The V gene lost 6 bases and the J gene lost 2 bases, with 16 bases spanning the gap. Germline V lookup: CDR1 DFQATT, CDR2 SNEGSKA (reference sequence). The CDR3 reads CSAGRWGAQETQYF. DNA of the CDR3: TGCAGTGCGGGCCGTTGGGGGGCACAAGAGACCCAGTACTTC.

J is TRBJ1-5 and V is TRBV6-2 or TRBV6-3, with 7 positions matching TRBD1. The germline gives CDR1 MNHEY, CDR2 SVGEGT. V gave up 7 bases and J gave up 1 base; unmatched junction bases: 16. The CDR3 covers 18 residues. The CDR3 loop is CASTSRGPGVESNQPQHF. CDR3 sequence (DNA): TGTGCCAGCACATCTAGGGGGCCAGGTGTCGAGAGCAATCAGCCCCAGCATTTT.

Worth noting for this clonotype: Mismatch with germline at one junction end may stem from a read error. CDR3 DNA: TGCGCCAGCAGCGGGGGGGACAGGGCCAATAAGCAGTTCTTC. Its protein is CASSGGDRANKQFF. This chain links TRBV5-1 with TRBJ2-1, with TRBD1 matching over 9 bases. CDR1 and CDR2 (germline): SGHRS, YFSETQ. There are 14 residues in the CDR3.

The chain has TRBV20-1 and TRBJ1-3, with D hard to call. Germline lookup yields CDR1 DFQATT and CDR2 SNEGSKA (reference sequence). There are 13 residues in the CDR3. The ends were cut back, 1 base at V and 8 bases at J, with 12 bases in the middle. The CDR3, as DNA: TGCAGTGCTAGAGGGAGAGGAGGCGACACCATATATTTT. Protein: CSARGRGGDTIYF.

This chain uses TRBV20-1 with TRBJ2-3; D is unclear. Germline V gives CDR1 DFQATT, CDR2 SNEGSKA (reference sequence). V gave up 5 bases and J gave up 8 bases, with 11 bases separating them. The CDR3 has 11 amino acids. The CDR3 loop is CSASDIPTQYF. The CDR3 coding sequence is TGCAGTGCTTCCGACATTCCTACGCAGTATTTT.

V gene TRBV6-5 combines with J gene TRBJ2-1; D may correspond to TRBD1 or TRBD2 (5 bases each). V shed 6 bases and J shed 8 bases, with 20 bases lying between them. The CDR3 is 15 amino acids. Germline V CDR1 and CDR2: MNHEY, SVGAGI. In nucleotides, the CDR3 is TGTGCCAGCAGAACCGGGGCCGCCGCTCGCGATGAGCAGTTCTTC. Translation: CASRTGAAARDEQFF.

A note on this clonotype: One junction end does not reproduce the germline sequence, and a read error may be involved. The rearrangement joins TRBV5-6 to TRBJ1-1; D remains unclear. Germline V gives CDR1 SGHDT, CDR2 YYEEEE. This CDR3 contains 15 residues. CDR3 sequence (DNA): TGTGCCAGCAGCCTTCGTGGGGTAGGCGGCACTGTAGCTTTCTTT. This gives the protein CASSLRGVGGTVAFF.

This clonotype was picked up many times. The chain couples TRBV27 to TRBJ2-3; the D is unclear. CDR1 is MNHEY and CDR2 is SMNVEV in the germline V gene (reference sequence). V was shortened by 5 bases and J by 0 bases, with 12 bases between the two germline ends. This CDR3 spans 15 amino acids. CDR3 in amino acids: CASSPGYSSTDTQYF. The CDR3 DNA follows: TGTGCCAGCAGTCCAGGCTATTCTAGCACAGATACGCAGTATTTT.

The chain recombines TRBV6-1 with TRBJ2-1, with D tentatively TRBD2 (7 bases). V was clipped by 0 bases and J by 2 bases, with 8 bases between them. CDR1 and CDR2 (germline): MNHNS, SASEGT. CDR3 length: 15 amino acids. CDR3 protein: CASSEAGGPYNEQFF. CDR3 nucleotide sequence: TGTGCCAGCAGTGAAGCGGGGGGGCCCTACAATGAGCAGTTCTTC.

The J gene is TRBJ2-1, the V gene TRBV20-1; possible D gene TRBD1, 6 bases. Trimming took 6 bases from V and 1 from J, leaving 10 bases between them. CDR3 length: 13 residues. The germline gives CDR1 DFQATT, CDR2 SNEGSKA (reference sequence). This CDR3 is CSAAGVSYNEQFF. CDR3 nucleotide sequence: TGCAGTGCCGCAGGGGTTTCCTACAATGAGCAGTTCTTC.

The chain carries TRBV20-1 and TRBJ2-1; 8 positions agree with TRBD2. V shed 6 bases, J shed 8 bases, and the junction held 18 bases outside the gene matches. CDR3 size: 16 residues. Germline lookup yields CDR1 DFQATT and CDR2 SNEGSKA (reference sequence). The CDR3 is CSAKKVAGPLGDEQFF. The CDR3 DNA sequence: TGCAGTGCGAAGAAAGTAGCGGGGCCCCTTGGGGATGAGCAGTTCTTC.

V gene TRBV2 combines with J gene TRBJ1-5; D gene uncertain. The CDR3 has 14 amino acids. Trimming took off 3 bases at V and 6 bases at J, with 12 bases between the two ends. Germline V gene sequence: CDR1 SNHLY, CDR2 FYNNEI. CDR3 region: CASSDRGRVQPQHF. Written as DNA, the CDR3 is TGTGCCAGCAGTGACCGAGGGAGGGTTCAGCCCCAGCATTTT. Combining the CDR3 with reference TRBV2 and TRBJ1-5 gives the whole variable domain EPEVTQTPSHQVTQMGQEVILRCVPISNHLYFYWYRQILGQKVEFLVSFYNNEISEKSEIFDDQFSVERPDGSNFTLKIRSTKLEDSAMYFCASSDRGRVQPQHFGDGTRLSIL.

This chain connects TRBV29-1 to TRBJ1-2; D might be TRBD1 (6 bases). CDR3 length equals 12 residues. Trimming left V 8 bases short and J 0 bases short, with 10 bases between. The germline V gene encodes CDR1 SQVTM and CDR2 ANQGSEA. The CDR3 spells CSIWTANYGYTF. The CDR3 DNA reads TGCAGCATCTGGACAGCTAACTATGGCTACACCTTC.

The chain uses TRBV29-1 and TRBJ1-2, with 9 positions matching TRBD1. Trimming took 6 bases from V and 4 from J; bases not matched to a gene: 9. CDR1 is SQVTM and CDR2 is ANQGSEA in the germline V gene. The CDR3 covers 14 residues. In nucleotides, the CDR3 is TGCAGCGTCCGGACAGGGGCTGATTTCTATGGCTACACCTTC. Encoded protein: CSVRTGADFYGYTF.

V and J are TRBV6-2 or TRBV6-3 and TRBJ1-2, with 7 bases fitting TRBD1. V was pared by 5 bases and J by 4 bases, with 4 bases of the junction left unmatched. The CDR3 loop spans 13 amino acids. Germline V CDR1 and CDR2: MNHEY, SVGEGT. CDR3 in amino acids: CASSTTGAYGYTF. The CDR3 nucleotides read TGTGCCAGCAGTACCACAGGGGCCTATGGCTACACCTTC.

This chain connects TRBV9 to TRBJ2-3; possibly TRBD2 for D (6 bases). V gave up 1 base and J gave up 2 bases, with 14 bases separating them. Germline-derived CDR1 and CDR2 are SGDLS and YYNGEE. The CDR3 is 16 amino acids. The chain's CDR3 is CASSVRGRPDTDTQYF. CDR3 nucleotides: TGTGCCAGCAGCGTACGGGGGAGACCAGACACAGATACGCAGTATTTT.